Each of the 3 T cell receptor beta chains below was sequenced from the same sample in a study of T-cell reconstitution after alpha-beta-depleted transplantation in children. Unique molecular identifiers were built into the TCRbeta library. TCRdb re-analysed the PCR reads in MiXCR, keeping a single row per CDR3 protein. The profile shows some 640,000 distinct CDR3 sequences, 16% of them singletons. This specimen consisted of PBMCs from the stem cell graft donor, obtained from the stem cell graft. The receptors stem from a human donor who donated a stem cell graft to a child with acute myeloid leukemia.

The chain couples TRBV20-1 to TRBJ2-7, with a weak D call TRBD1 (5 bases). Deletions cut 4 bases from V and 4 bases from J, with 11 bases between. The CDR3 totals 12 residues. Germline CDR1 DFQATT, CDR2 SNEGSKA (reference sequence). The CDR3 DNA reads as TGCAGTGCTAAACCCAAGGGGTACGAGCAGTACTTC. This gives the protein CSAKPKGYEQYF.

The rearrangement joins TRBV18 to TRBJ1-3; the D is unclear. This CDR3 spans 17 amino acids. V gave up 0 bases and J gave up 0 bases, with 12 bases separating them. Germline assignment: CDR1 KGHSH and CDR2 LQKENI. Here the CDR3 reads CASSPPVAPRSGNTIYF. The DNA of the CDR3 is TGTGCCAGCTCACCACCGGTTGCGCCTCGCTCTGGAAACACCATATATTTT.

V usage is TRBV11-1 and J usage is TRBJ2-1; possibly TRBD1 or TRBD2 for D (5 bases each). From germline, CDR1 is SGHAT and CDR2 FQDESV (reference sequence). V lost 5 bases and J 0 bases, leaving 26 bases between the germline ends. CDR3 length: 20 residues. CDR3: CASSPGLRVKVASSYNEQFF. In DNA form, the CDR3 reads TGTGCCAGCAGCCCAGGGTTGAGGGTGAAGGTAGCGAGCTCCTACAATGAGCAGTTCTTC.